This TCR beta chain was retrieved from a study of vaccination effects on CD4 cells after COVID-19. The protocol was immunoSEQ multiplex PCR, while the TCRdb copy is restricted to in-frame clones and leaves out a portion. The profile covers about 30,000 clones, with 70% to 75% appearing a single time and roughly 15% taken by the ten largest. Ahead of sequencing, the ViraFEST assay grew antigen-specific CD4+ T cells using viral peptide pools. On roughly day 10 of culture, CD4+ T cells were separated out. Participants each got two BNT162b2 or mRNA-1273 vaccine doses. Every well housed two million PBMC, which grew in culture alongside 10 IU/ml IL-2 and around 9.4 ug/ml peptides. Half the medium was replaced with IL-2 medium on days 3 and 7. The CDR3 is 15 amino acids. With 3 bases removed from V and 4 bases from J, the gap between germline ends came to 17 bases. CDR1 is DFQATT and CDR2 is SNEGSKA in the germline V gene (reference sequence).

As concerns this clone: The antigen remains unidentified.

Regarding the study as a whole: The study, lacking early post-infection timepoints, had few convalescent patients.

This TCR was sampled from a human donor who received a COVID-19 vaccine. The chain has TRBV20-1 and TRBJ2-3, with D tentatively TRBD2 (7 bases). This sample comprised CD4+ T cells from PBMCs cultured with HCoV-229E spike peptides, obtained after COVID-19 vaccination. CDR3 nucleotide sequence: TGCAGTGCTAGTTTATGGGGGGGCCGGGCAGATACGCAGTATTTT. This translates into CSASLWGGRADTQYF.